Listed below are T cell receptor beta chains from one sample, sequenced in a study of OX40 agonist ivuxolimab in advanced cancers. Clones were sequenced by immunoSEQ multiplex PCR, and TCRdb holds only the in-frame ones, with some missing. The sample shows about 57,000 clones, around 87% of them seen only once. The source material was CD4+ or CD8+ T cells sorted from blood, sampled in a trial of the OX40 agonist ivuxolimab. The source of these receptors is an adult with an advanced solid tumor such as melanoma, head and neck, liver or kidney cancer. Both conserved end residues are part of each CDR3. The D gene is left open where the match is weak. Clone size is stated in some rows and not others, as once, few, many or a class when expanded.

>TRBV19|-|TRBJ1-4|-
TGTGCCAGTAGTAGATCCGGGGCTCGTGCGGAAAAACTGTTTTTT
CASSRSGARAEKLFF
>TRBV2|-|TRBJ1-5|-
TGTGCCAGCAGTCAGAGTAGGGATAGCAATCAGCCCCAGCATTTT
CASSQSRDSNQPQHF
>TRBV5-1|-|TRBJ1-4|-
TGCGCCAGCAGCTTGGGACAGAATGAAAAACTGTTTTTT
CASSLGQNEKLFF
>TRBV5-1|-|TRBJ1-5|-
TGCGCCAGCAGCTTGTGGGCAGGGGAGAATCAGCCCCAGCATTTT
CASSLWAGENQPQHF
>TRBV30|-|TRBJ1-2|once
TGTGCCTGGAGTTTACAGGGATTCTATGGCTACACCTTC
CAWSLQGFYGYTF
>TRBV19|TRBD2|TRBJ2-1|-
TGTGCCAGTAGTTTGGCGGGAGTAGTAGGCAATGAGCAGTTCTTC
CASSLAGVVGNEQFF
>TRBV18|-|TRBJ2-3|-
TGTGCCAGCTCACCAAGTTCAGATACGCAGTATTTT
CASSPSSDTQYF
>TRBV6-1|TRBD1|TRBJ1-6|-
TGTGCCAGCAGTGAAGCACAGGGGCGCAATTCACCCCTCCACTTT
CASSEAQGRNSPLHF
>TRBV5-1|-|TRBJ2-5|-
TGCGCCAGCAGCTGGGTGGGGGCAGAGACCCAGTACTTC
CASSWVGAETQYF
>TRBV2|TRBD1|TRBJ1-2|-
TGTGCCACAGGACAGGGGGCCGGCTATGGCTACACCTTC
CATGQGAGYGYTF
>TRBV2|-|TRBJ1-2|-
TGTGCCAGCAGTTCTGCGTTCGGAGCCGCTTATGGCTACACCTTC
CASSSAFGAAYGYTF
>TRBV10-1|-|TRBJ2-2|-
TGCGCCAGCAGTGGAAACCGCGGAGGCACCGGGGAGCTGTTTTTT
CASSGNRGGTGELFF
>TRBV5-4|-|TRBJ2-5|-
TGTGCCAGCAGCTTGCGATCGGAGGTGGAGACCCAGTACTTC
CASSLRSEVETQYF
>TRBV18|TRBD2|TRBJ2-3|once
TGTGCCAGCTCACCTACCCCAGCGGGGGTATCAGATACGCAGTATTTT
CASSPTPAGVSDTQYF
>TRBV2|-|TRBJ2-6|-
TGTGCCAGCAGTCTTCTAGGAACCGGGGCCAACGTCCTGACTTTC
CASSLLGTGANVLTF
>TRBV6-5|TRBD1|TRBJ1-2|-
TGTGCCAGCAGTTCGACAGGGGGCGGTAGCTATGGCTACACCTTC
CASSSTGGGSYGYTF
>TRBV7-8|TRBD1|TRBJ2-5|-
TGTGCCAGCAGCAACCCGGCGGGACAGGGGGTAAAGGAGACCCAGTACTTC
CASSNPAGQGVKETQYF
>TRBV14|-|TRBJ2-1|-
TGTGCCAGCAGCCAAGGCCCTGGGTCATACAATGAGCAGTTCTTC
CASSQGPGSYNEQFF
>TRBV18|-|TRBJ2-6|-
TGTGCCAGCTCGCGTCAAGGCTCTGGGGCCAACGTCCTGACTTTC
CASSRQGSGANVLTF
>TRBV5-1|TRBD1|TRBJ1-2|-
TGCGCCAGCAGCCAATACAACGAAGGGACAGGGGGTTTTGGCTACACCTTC
CASSQYNEGTGGFGYTF
>TRBV4-1|TRBD1|TRBJ2-7|-
TGCGCCAGCAGCCAACTTACAGGGGGCTACGAGCAGTACTTC
CASSQLTGGYEQYF
>TRBV27|-|TRBJ1-1|-
TGTGCCAGCAGTTTAGGTAGGGGGACGCTGAACACTGAAGCTTTCTTT
CASSLGRGTLNTEAFF
>TRBV10-1|TRBD2|TRBJ2-5|-
TGCGCCACCCCCGGAAAACAGGGAGGACTAGCGGGAGTCGAAGAGACCCAGTACTTC
CATPGKQGGLAGVEETQYF
>TRBV10-1|-|TRBJ2-1|-
TGCGCCAGCAGTGAGTCAGGGACTCCCTCCCTTTTCTTC
CASSESGTPSLFF
>TRBV29-1|TRBD2|TRBJ2-2|-
TGCAGCGTTGAACATATAAAGAGCGGGAGGGGGACCGGGGAGCTGTTTTTT
CSVEHIKSGRGTGELFF
>TRBV5-1|TRBD1|TRBJ1-3|-
TGCGCCAGCAGCCTCGCTCCCTATGCGAAAAATGACAGGGGGCGTATTGGAAACACCATATATTTT
CASSLAPYAKNDRGRIGNTIYF
>TRBV11-2|-|TRBJ2-1|-
TGTGCCAGCAGCTTAGTCGGGAGTCTGAGCCATGAGCAGTTCTTC
CASSLVGSLSHEQFF
>TRBV7-3|TRBD1|TRBJ1-5|-
TGTGCCAGCAGACAGGGACAGGGGGCGCCGGGGGCCAGCAATCAGCCCCAGCATTTT
CASRQGQGAPGASNQPQHF
>TRBV19|TRBD1|TRBJ1-2|-
TGTGCCAGTAGTATAGGTCCGACAGGGAATCGGGGCTACACCTTC
CASSIGPTGNRGYTF
>TRBV6-5|-|TRBJ2-3|-
TGTGCCAGCAGTTACGACGGGAGCACAGATACGCAGTATTTT
CASSYDGSTDTQYF
>TRBV18|TRBD1|TRBJ2-5|-
TGTGCCAGCTCACCACCGGGACAGCACCAAGAGACCCAGTACTTC
CASSPPGQHQETQYF
>TRBV19|TRBD1|TRBJ2-3|-
TGTGCCACCTCGGGGACAGGTGTAGATACGCAGTATTTT
CATSGTGVDTQYF
>TRBV10-1|TRBD1|TRBJ1-5|-
TGCGCCAGCAGTGCTGACAGGGGTAGCAATCAGCCCCAGCATTTT
CASSADRGSNQPQHF
>TRBV7-8|-|TRBJ2-3|-
TGTGCCAGCAGCTTAGACGTTAGCACAGATACGCAGTATTTT
CASSLDVSTDTQYF
>TRBV7-3|-|TRBJ2-2|-
TGTGCCAGCAGCTTAATTGCAGCCGGGGAGCTGTTTTTT
CASSLIAAGELFF
>TRBV5-1|-|TRBJ2-1|once
TGCGCCAGCAGCGGGGACTCCGCCCCGTTCTTC
CASSGDSAPFF
>TRBV5-6|-|TRBJ1-2|-
TGTGCCAGCAGCCCAACAGTAGACTATGGCTACACCTTC
CASSPTVDYGYTF
>TRBV18|-|TRBJ2-7|-
TGTGCCAGCTCACCCGGCCCGCACTACGAGCAGTACTTC
CASSPGPHYEQYF